This passage covers 2 T cell receptor beta chains from one sample sequenced in a study of T cell responses to AZD1222 COVID-19 vaccine. The repertoire was sequenced with immunoSEQ multiplex PCR; TCRdb's copy has only in-frame clones and lacks some. The data contain 150,000 to 200,000 clones, about 86% of them singletons. The sequencing used peripheral blood, collected 28 days after the second AZD1222 dose. The receptors shown here come from an adult who received the AZD1222 COVID-19 vaccine.

A single count supports this clone. One end of the junction fails to match germline, which may point to a read error. The chain uses TRBV7-2 and TRBJ1-2; the D gene is possibly TRBD1 (6 bases). CDR1 SGHTA and CDR2 FQGNSA come from the germline V gene. This CDR3 is 12 amino acids long. CDR3 DNA sequence: TGTGCCAGCAGCTTACTAGGCCGGGACAATCTCTTC. Protein: CASSLLGRDNLF.

The chain employs TRBV5-1 and TRBJ2-3, with 13 bases fitting TRBD2. The germline V gene encodes CDR1 SGHRS and CDR2 YFSETQ. The CDR3 runs 16 residues. The V and J ends lost 1 base and 6 bases, in that order; junction bases with no gene match: 5. CDR3 amino acids: CASSLPLAGGRDTQYF. As DNA, the CDR3 is TGCGCCAGCAGCTTGCCACTAGCGGGGGGGCGTGATACGCAGTATTTT.